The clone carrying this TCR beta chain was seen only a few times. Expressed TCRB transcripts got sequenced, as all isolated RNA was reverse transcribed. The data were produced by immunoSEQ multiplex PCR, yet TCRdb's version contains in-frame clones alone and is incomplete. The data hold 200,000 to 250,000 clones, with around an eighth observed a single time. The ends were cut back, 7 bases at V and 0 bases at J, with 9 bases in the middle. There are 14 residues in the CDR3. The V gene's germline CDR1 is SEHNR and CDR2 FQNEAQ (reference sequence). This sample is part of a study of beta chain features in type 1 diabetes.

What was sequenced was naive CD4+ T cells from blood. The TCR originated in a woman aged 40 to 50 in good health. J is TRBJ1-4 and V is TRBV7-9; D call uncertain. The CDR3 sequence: CASISTATNEKLFF. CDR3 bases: TGTGCCAGCATTTCCACTGCAACTAATGAAAAACTGTTTTTT.